This T cell receptor beta chain was documented in a study of somatic mutations in cytotoxic T cells in rheumatoid arthritis. The V end lost 4 bases, the J end lost 0 bases, and 11 bases lay between the germline ends. Germline lookup yields CDR1 SGHRS and CDR2 YFSETQ. The CDR3 length is 15 residues. Positive magnetic bead selection separated CD4+ and CD8+ cells, and flow cytometry confirmed purity. The repertoire was sequenced with immunoSEQ multiplex PCR; TCRdb's copy has only in-frame clones and lacks some. Here the sample spans 10,000 to 13,000 clones, about 67% being singletons. Sequenced material: CD8+ T cells sorted from blood. The chain has TRBV5-1 and TRBJ1-3, with unresolved D. The sequence derives from an adult with rheumatoid arthritis. CDR3 in amino acids: CASSPLPGSGNTIYF. CDR3 nucleotides: TGCGCCAGCAGCCCCCTCCCCGGCTCTGGAAACACCATATATTTT.